A single sample is the source of the 22 T cell receptor beta chains below, sequenced in a study of blood T cell repertoires in COVID-19. Profiling relied on immunoSEQ multiplex PCR, and the TCRdb table lists in-frame clones only, not all of them. The sample lists around 160,000 clones, roughly 90% occurring once. Input material: peripheral blood. These receptors were taken from a man aged 55 to 69 with acute or convalescent COVID-19.

The chain has TRBV29-1 and TRBJ2-1; maybe TRBD1 (5 bases). From germline, CDR1 is SQVTM and CDR2 ANQGSEA. Trimming took off 3 bases at V and 9 bases at J, with 12 bases between the two ends. This CDR3 comprises 12 residues. CDR3: CSVDPGLPEQFF. CDR3 nucleotide sequence: TGCAGCGTTGACCCAGGGCTCCCTGAGCAGTTCTTC.

V and J are TRBV10-3 and TRBJ2-3, with TRBD2 identical over 9 bases. CDR1 and CDR2 (germline): ENHRY, SYGVKD. V shed 3 bases, J shed 4 bases, and the junction held 11 bases outside the gene matches. The CDR3 is 17 amino acids. In DNA form, the CDR3 reads TGTGCCATCAGTGACCCCTCCGGGACTAGCAATTCAGATACGCAGTATTTT. Protein sequence: CAISDPSGTSNSDTQYF.

The rearrangement joins TRBV11-2 to TRBJ2-1; the D gene is possibly TRBD1 (5 bases). CDR1 SGHAT and CDR2 FQNNGV come from the germline V gene. Trimming pared 6 bases from V and 15 bases from J, leaving 18 bases between. There are 12 residues in the CDR3. CDR3 sequence (DNA): TGTGCCAGCAGAACCCCCTCAGGGTTTCCGTTCTTC. It translates to CASRTPSGFPFF.

This clone was counted at least ten times. The chain uses TRBV7-9 and TRBJ2-7, with D uncertain. Trimming removed 3 bases at V and 3 bases at J, with 3 bases between. CDR3 length: 11 amino acids. Germline V gene sequence: CDR1 SEHNR, CDR2 FQNEAQ (reference sequence). The CDR3 bases are TGTGCCAGCAGCTTGCGCTACGAGCAGTACTTC. It encodes CASSLRYEQYF.

The chain employs TRBV6-5 and TRBJ2-7; no reliable D call. The V end lost 3 bases, the J end lost 5 bases, and 14 bases lay between the germline ends. CDR1 is MNHEY, CDR2 SVGAGI, per germline. CDR3 length: 14 amino acids. CDR3: CASSYGRKTNEQYF. The CDR3 DNA reads as TGTGCCAGCAGTTATGGTAGAAAAACCAACGAGCAGTACTTC.

The chain recombines TRBV10-1 with TRBJ1-2; a possible D gene is TRBD1 (6 bases). The CDR3 has 13 residues. Germline loops: CDR1 WNHNN, CDR2 SYGVQD (reference sequence). V was shortened by 0 bases and J by 5 bases, with 7 bases between the two germline ends. The CDR3 loop is CASSESGQYGYTF. As DNA, the CDR3 is TGCGCCAGCAGTGAGTCGGGACAATATGGCTACACCTTC.

This clone was detected only a few times. The gene calls are TRBV5-6 and TRBJ1-2, with D tentatively TRBD1 (6 bases). The CDR3 consists of 16 residues. The V end was cut by 4 bases, the J end by 0 bases, with 16 bases between. Germline CDR1 is SGHDT and CDR2 is YYEEEE. CDR3 coding DNA: TGTGCCAGCAGCCTCCGAACAGGGTCTTCTAACTATGGCTACACCTTC. Translation gives CASSLRTGSSNYGYTF. Together with reference TRBV5-6 and TRBJ1-2, the CDR3 gives the full variable domain: DAGVTQSPTHLIKTRGQQVTLRCSPKSGHDTVSWYQQALGQGPQFIFQYYEEEERQRGNFPDRFSGHQFPNYSSELNVNALLLGDSALYLCASSLRTGSSNYGYTFGSGTRLTVV.

This sequence joins TRBV12-5 and TRBJ2-5, with D possibly matching TRBD1 (5 bases). The CDR3 loop spans 13 amino acids. V was shortened by 1 base and J by 7 bases, with 10 bases between the two germline ends. Germline lookup yields CDR1 LGHNT and CDR2 FRNRAP. The CDR3 here is CASGLAGMGTQYF. CDR3 nucleotides: TGTGCTAGTGGTTTGGCAGGGATGGGGACCCAGTACTTC.

This clone was seen once. Here the CDR3 reads CASSYSGLAGGGEQFF. CDR3 coding DNA: TGTGCCAGCAGTTACTCGGGACTAGCGGGGGGAGGTGAGCAGTTCTTC. The chain is built from TRBV6-5 and TRBJ2-1, with TRBD2 matching over 15 bases. J was trimmed by 9 bases and V by 0 bases; bases with no gene match: 3. This CDR3 comprises 16 residues. The V gene's germline CDR1 is MNHEY and CDR2 SVGAGI.

The V gene is TRBV27, the J gene TRBJ1-3; unclear D gene. Germline values: CDR1 MNHEY, CDR2 SMNVEV (reference sequence). V lost 4 bases and J 4 bases, leaving 11 bases between the germline ends. The CDR3 is 14 residues long. This chain's CDR3 is CASSSNGFGNTIYF. The CDR3 DNA reads TGTGCCAGCAGTTCGAACGGGTTCGGAAACACCATATATTTT.

The chain combines TRBV5-6 with TRBJ2-3; D is possibly TRBD2 (7 bases). V gave up 4 bases and J gave up 4 bases, with 16 bases separating them. CDR1 and CDR2 from the germline V gene are SGHDT and YYEEEE. This CDR3 is built from 15 residues. CDR3 sequence reads: CASSLRGGPSDTQYF. As DNA, the CDR3 is TGTGCCAGCAGCCTTAGGGGGGGCCCCTCAGATACGCAGTATTTT.

This clone occurred once. V is TRBV6-2 or TRBV6-3 and J is TRBJ2-7; TRBD2 matches at 10 bases. This CDR3 spans 14 amino acids. With V trimmed by 6 bases and J by 4 bases, 6 bases remained unmatched. Germline CDR1 is MNHEY and CDR2 is SVGEGT. The CDR3 loop reads CASSQRGGIYEQYF. The CDR3 DNA reads as TGTGCCAGCAGCCAGCGGGGGGGCATATACGAGCAGTACTTC.

This clone is a singleton in its sample. This chain joins TRBV5-1 and TRBJ1-2, with TRBD1 as a possible D gene (6 bases). Germline CDR1 reads SGHRS; CDR2 reads YFSETQ. V lost 4 bases to trimming and J lost 4 bases, with 17 bases between them. CDR3 length: 15 residues. The CDR3 region is CASSTDRFSVYGYTF. CDR3 nucleotides: TGCGCCAGCAGCACTGACAGGTTTTCCGTCTATGGCTACACCTTC. The full variable domain, with the rest looked up from reference TRBV5-1 and TRBJ1-2, is KAGVTQTPRYLIKTRGQQVTLSCSPISGHRSVSWYQQTPGQGLQFLFEYFSETQRNKGNFPGRFSGRQFSNSRSEMNVSTLELGDSALYLCASSTDRFSVYGYTFGSGTRLTVV.

The chain recombines TRBV27 with TRBJ2-2; 9 nucleotides align to TRBD1. V shed 11 bases and J 3 bases; nucleotides not matched to a gene: 7. This CDR3 has 14 amino acids. Germline CDR1 MNHEY, CDR2 SMNVEV (reference sequence). For the CDR3, the DNA is TGTGCCGCCACACAGGGGGCGGACACCGGGGAGCTGTTTTTT. This translates into CAATQGADTGELFF.

The genes are TRBV4-2 and TRBJ2-3; TRBD2 matches 11 bases. J lost 6 bases, V lost 0 bases, and 2 bases had no gene match. Germline V gene lookup returns CDR1 LGHNA and CDR2 YNFKEQ. The CDR3 has 15 residues. The CDR3 nucleotides read TGTGCCAGCAGCCAAGATTTAGCGGGGGGGGATACGCAGTATTTT. As protein: CASSQDLAGGDTQYF.

The CDR3 DNA reads as TGTGCCAGCAGTTCAAGACAGTCAGATACGCAGTATTTT. Translating it yields CASSSRQSDTQYF. The chain combines TRBV12-3 or TRBV12-4 with TRBJ2-3; D might be TRBD1 (5 bases). Trimming took 4 bases from V and 4 from J, leaving 9 bases between them. This CDR3 comprises 13 residues.

The gene calls are TRBV2 and TRBJ2-6; D possibly corresponds to TRBD1 (6 bases). The CDR3 covers 16 residues. V gave up 8 bases and J gave up 0 bases, with 14 bases separating them. Germline assignment: CDR1 SNHLY and CDR2 FYNNEI. DNA for the CDR3: TGTGCCAGCGCCCGGGACATGGGCTCTGGGGCCAACGTCCTGACTTTC. Translated, it gives CASARDMGSGANVLTF.

The gene calls are TRBV2 and TRBJ1-6; 7 bases are a match to TRBD1. This CDR3 is built from 15 residues. J lost 8 bases, V lost 7 bases, and 11 bases had no gene match. Germline V gene lookup returns CDR1 SNHLY and CDR2 FYNNEI. The CDR3 region has the DNA TGTGCCAGCACGACACAGGGGTTAACGGATTCACCCCTCCACTTT. Protein sequence: CASTTQGLTDSPLHF.

The V call is TRBV3-1 (or the pseudogene TRBV3-2), the J call TRBJ1-6, with 7 nucleotides matching TRBD1. V lost 3 bases, J lost 7 bases, and 15 bases stayed unmatched. The germline gives CDR1 LGHDT, CDR2 YNNKEL (reference sequence). This CDR3 region has 18 residues. The DNA for the CDR3 is TGTGCCAGCAGCCAGAGTGTTATGGCGGGACAGCCAAATTCACCCCTCCACTTT. As protein: CASSQSVMAGQPNSPLHF.

The chain is built from TRBV5-5 and TRBJ2-2; TRBD1 might be the D (5 bases). This CDR3 is 16 amino acids long. V lost 4 bases to trimming and J lost 4 bases, with 17 bases between them. Germline assignment: CDR1 SGHKS and CDR2 YYEKEE (reference sequence). The CDR3 sequence is CASSTPTNQGTGELFF. The CDR3 region has the DNA TGTGCCAGCAGCACACCGACCAACCAGGGCACCGGGGAGCTGTTTTTT.

CDR3 loop: CASSEIRGPHVLTF. As DNA, the CDR3 is TGTGCCAGCAGTGAAATAAGGGGTCCACACGTCCTGACTTTC. This chain links TRBV2 with TRBJ2-6; tentatively, D is TRBD1 (5 bases). The CDR3 contains 14 residues. Trimming removed 2 bases at V and 11 bases at J, with 13 bases between. Germline V gene data show CDR1 as SNHLY and CDR2 as FYNNEI.

The rearrangement uses TRBV29-1 and TRBJ1-4, with D tentatively TRBD1 (6 bases). With 7 bases removed from V and 7 bases from J, the gap between germline ends came to 10 bases. This CDR3 is built from 11 residues. CDR1 is SQVTM and CDR2 is ANQGSEA in the germline V gene. CDR3 loop: CSARDTEKLFF. CDR3 in DNA: TGCAGCGCTCGGGACACTGAAAAACTGTTTTTT.